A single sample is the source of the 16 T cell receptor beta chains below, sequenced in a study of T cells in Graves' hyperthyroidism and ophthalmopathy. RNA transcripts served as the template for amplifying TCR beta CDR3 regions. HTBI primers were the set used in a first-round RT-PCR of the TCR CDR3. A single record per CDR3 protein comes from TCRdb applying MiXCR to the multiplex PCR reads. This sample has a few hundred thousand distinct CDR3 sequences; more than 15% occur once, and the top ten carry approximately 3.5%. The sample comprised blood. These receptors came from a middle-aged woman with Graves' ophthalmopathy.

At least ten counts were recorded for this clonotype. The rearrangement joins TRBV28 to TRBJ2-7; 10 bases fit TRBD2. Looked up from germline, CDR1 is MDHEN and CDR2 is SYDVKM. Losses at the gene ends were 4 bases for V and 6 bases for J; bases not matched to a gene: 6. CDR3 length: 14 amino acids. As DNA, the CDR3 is TGTGCCAGCAGTTCGCCTAGCGGGAGACCCGAGCAGTACTTC. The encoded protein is CASSSPSGRPEQYF.

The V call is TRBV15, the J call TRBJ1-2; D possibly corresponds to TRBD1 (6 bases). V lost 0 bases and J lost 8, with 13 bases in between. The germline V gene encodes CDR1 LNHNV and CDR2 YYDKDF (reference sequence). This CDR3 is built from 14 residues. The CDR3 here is CATSRDRAGVGYTF. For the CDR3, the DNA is TGTGCCACCAGCAGAGATAGGGCAGGGGTAGGCTACACCTTC.

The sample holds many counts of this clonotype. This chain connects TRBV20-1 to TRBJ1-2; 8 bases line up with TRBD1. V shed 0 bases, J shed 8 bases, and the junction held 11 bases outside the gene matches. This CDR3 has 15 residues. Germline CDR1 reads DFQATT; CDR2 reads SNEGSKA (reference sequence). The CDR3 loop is CSARDLDRVVGGYTF. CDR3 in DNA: TGCAGTGCTAGAGATCTGGACAGGGTGGTGGGCGGCTACACCTTC.

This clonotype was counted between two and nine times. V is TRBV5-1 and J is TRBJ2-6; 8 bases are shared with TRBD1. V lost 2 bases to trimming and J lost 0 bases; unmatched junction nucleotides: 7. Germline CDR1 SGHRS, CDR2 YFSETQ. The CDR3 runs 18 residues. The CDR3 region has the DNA TGCGCCAGCAGCTTTTCCCCCGGGACAGGCTCTGGGGCCAACGTCCTGACTTTC. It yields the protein CASSFSPGTGSGANVLTF.

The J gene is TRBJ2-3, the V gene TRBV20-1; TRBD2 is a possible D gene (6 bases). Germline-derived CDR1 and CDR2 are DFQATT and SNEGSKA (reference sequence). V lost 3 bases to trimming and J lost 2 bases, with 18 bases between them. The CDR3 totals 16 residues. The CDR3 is CSASHGTPGATDTQYF. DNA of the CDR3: TGCAGTGCTAGTCACGGGACTCCCGGGGCCACAGATACGCAGTATTTT.

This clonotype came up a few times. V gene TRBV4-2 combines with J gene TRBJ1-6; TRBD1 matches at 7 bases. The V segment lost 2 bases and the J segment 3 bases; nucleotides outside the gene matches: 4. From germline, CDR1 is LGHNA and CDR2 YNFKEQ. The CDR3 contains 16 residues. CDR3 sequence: CASSQTRTGYNSPLHF. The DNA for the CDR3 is TGTGCCAGCAGCCAAACTCGGACAGGCTATAATTCACCCCTCCACTTT.

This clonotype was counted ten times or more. The CDR3 DNA sequence: TGTGCCAGCAGTTTCATAGCGGGGGGGCGTAATGAGCAGTTCTTC. Its translation is CASSFIAGGRNEQFF. The rearrangement joins TRBV12-3 or TRBV12-4 to TRBJ2-1; 11 bases are shared with TRBD2. The CDR3 length is 15 residues. Trimming removed 3 bases from V and 7 bases from J; junction bases left unmatched: 5.

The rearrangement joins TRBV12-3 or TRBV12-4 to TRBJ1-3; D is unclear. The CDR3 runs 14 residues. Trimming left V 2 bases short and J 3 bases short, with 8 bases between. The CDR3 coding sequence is TGTGCCAGCAGTTTACAGAATTTTGGAAACACCATATATTTT. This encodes CASSLQNFGNTIYF.

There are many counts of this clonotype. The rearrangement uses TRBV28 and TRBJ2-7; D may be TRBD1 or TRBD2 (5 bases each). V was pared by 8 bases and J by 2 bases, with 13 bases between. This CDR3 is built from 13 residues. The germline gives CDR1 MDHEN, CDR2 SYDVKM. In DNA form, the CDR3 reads TGTGCCAGCCATAGGGGACCAACCTACGAGCAGTACTTC. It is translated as CASHRGPTYEQYF.

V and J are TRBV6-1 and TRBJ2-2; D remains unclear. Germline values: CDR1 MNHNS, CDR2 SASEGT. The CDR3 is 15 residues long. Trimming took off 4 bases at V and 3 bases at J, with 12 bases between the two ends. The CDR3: CASSVQISDTGELFF. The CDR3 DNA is TGTGCCAGCAGTGTACAGATTTCGGACACCGGGGAGCTGTTTTTT.

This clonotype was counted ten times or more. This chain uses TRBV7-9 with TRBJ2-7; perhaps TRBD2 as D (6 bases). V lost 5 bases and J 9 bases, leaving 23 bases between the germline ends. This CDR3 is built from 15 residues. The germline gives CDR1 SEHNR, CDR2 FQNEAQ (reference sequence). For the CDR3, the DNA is TGTGCCAGCAGCCCCGGGGGACGGGGCCTTTGGGGGCAGTACTTC. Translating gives CASSPGGRGLWGQYF.

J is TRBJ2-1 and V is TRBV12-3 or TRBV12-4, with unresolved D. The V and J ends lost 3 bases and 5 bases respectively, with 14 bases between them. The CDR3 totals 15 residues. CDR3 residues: CASSLANVPNNEQFF. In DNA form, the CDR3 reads TGTGCCAGCAGTTTGGCCAATGTGCCGAACAATGAGCAGTTCTTC.

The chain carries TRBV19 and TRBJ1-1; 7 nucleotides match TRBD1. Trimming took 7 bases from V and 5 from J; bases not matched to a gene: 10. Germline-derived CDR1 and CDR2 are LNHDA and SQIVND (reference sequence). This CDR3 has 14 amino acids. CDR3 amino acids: CASKQGQRRTEAFF. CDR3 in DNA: TGTGCCAGTAAACAGGGACAGAGGAGAACTGAAGCTTTCTTT. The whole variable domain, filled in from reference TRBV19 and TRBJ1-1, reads DGGITQSPKYLFRKEGQNVTLSCEQNLNHDAMYWYRQDPGQGLRLIYYSQIVNDFQKGDIAEGYSVSREKKESFPLTVTSAQKNPTAFYLCASKQGQRRTEAFFGQGTRLTVV.

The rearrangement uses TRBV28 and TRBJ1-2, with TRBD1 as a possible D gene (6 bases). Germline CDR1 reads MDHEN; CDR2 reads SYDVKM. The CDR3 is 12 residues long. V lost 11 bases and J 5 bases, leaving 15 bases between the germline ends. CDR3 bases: TGTGCCGTAGGGGGGGAGTCGTATGGCTACACCTTC. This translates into CAVGGESYGYTF.

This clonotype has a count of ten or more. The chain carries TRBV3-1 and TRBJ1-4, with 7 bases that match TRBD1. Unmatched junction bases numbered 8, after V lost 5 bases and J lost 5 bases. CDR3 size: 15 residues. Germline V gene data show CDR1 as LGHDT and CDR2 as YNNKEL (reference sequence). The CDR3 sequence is CASSADRAGNEKLFF. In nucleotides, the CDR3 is TGTGCCAGCAGCGCAGACAGGGCGGGGAATGAAAAACTGTTTTTT.

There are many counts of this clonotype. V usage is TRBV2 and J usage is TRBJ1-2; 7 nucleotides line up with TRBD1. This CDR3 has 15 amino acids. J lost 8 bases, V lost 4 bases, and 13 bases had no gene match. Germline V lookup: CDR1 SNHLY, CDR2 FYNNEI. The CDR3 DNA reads TGTGCCAGCAGTGGCGGTTTCAGGGGGTCGGGAGGCTACACCTTC. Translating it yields CASSGGFRGSGGYTF.